The subject of this entry is one T cell receptor (beta chain). Some clones are missing from TCRdb's copy, which holds only in-frame ones; the method was immunoSEQ multiplex PCR. The table includes 85,000 to 110,000 clones, around 89% detected once. This entry comes from a study of control samples from healthy donors and cancer patients. V was pared by 3 bases and J by 0 bases, with 11 bases between. Germline lookup yields CDR1 SQVTM and CDR2 ANQGSEA. The CDR3 covers 15 residues. The receptor's source is a man aged 55 to 69 with lung cancer. Input material: PBMCs. The chain couples TRBV29-1 to TRBJ2-2, with D perhaps given as TRBD1 or TRBD2 (6 bases each). CDR3 DNA: TGCAGCGTTGAGGAGGGGGTAACGAACACCGGGGAGCTGTTTTTT. Translated: CSVEEGVTNTGELFF.